Presented here are 8 T cell receptor beta chains from one specimen sequenced in a study of blood T cell repertoires in COVID-19. Clones were read by immunoSEQ multiplex PCR, and TCRdb kept only the in-frame ones, dropping some. The table has over 200,000 clones, roughly 88% seen once. Sequencing was carried out using PBMCs or T cells enriched from blood (not recorded which). The receptors stem from a woman aged 45-65 years who had recovered from COVID-19.

The V gene is TRBV28, the J gene TRBJ2-2, with a tentative D call TRBD1 (6 bases). The V and J ends lost 4 bases and 0 bases respectively, with 15 bases between them. The germline V gene has CDR1 MDHEN and CDR2 SYDVKM. CDR3 length: 17 residues. In DNA, the CDR3 is TGTGCCAGCAGTTCCAGTACGCGGACAGCGAACACCGGGGAGCTGTTTTTT. Its protein is CASSSSTRTANTGELFF.

The rearrangement uses TRBV5-1 and TRBJ1-1; 7 bases fit TRBD1. V trimming: 0 bases; J trimming: 0 bases; junction bases outside the gene matches: 5. The CDR3 is 16 residues long. Per germline, CDR1 SGHRS and CDR2 YFSETQ. The CDR3 loop is CASSLGGGYMNTEAFF. Here the CDR3 DNA reads TGCGCCAGCAGCTTGGGAGGGGGCTATATGAACACTGAAGCTTTCTTT.

The chain uses TRBV5-1 and TRBJ1-1; 9 nucleotides agree with TRBD1. Trimming took 4 bases from V and 4 from J; bases not matched to a gene: 8. Germline CDR1 SGHRS, CDR2 YFSETQ. The CDR3 contains 15 residues. In DNA form, the CDR3 reads TGCGCCAGCAGCCCGGGACAGGGAGGGAGCACTGAAGCTTTCTTT. The encoded protein is CASSPGQGGSTEAFF.

This sequence joins TRBV5-1 and TRBJ2-3, with 9 bases that match TRBD1. Germline lookup yields CDR1 SGHRS and CDR2 YFSETQ. The CDR3 spans 14 residues. With 3 bases clipped from V and 4 bases from J, the junction kept 3 bases outside the gene matches. The CDR3 DNA follows: TGCGCCAGCAGCTGGGGGACAGGGCCAGATACGCAGTATTTT. It specifies CASSWGTGPDTQYF.

The chain is built from TRBV27 and TRBJ1-5, with D maybe TRBD1 (5 bases). CDR1 and CDR2 from the germline V gene are MNHEY and SMNVEV (reference sequence). The V gene lost 5 bases and the J gene lost 1 base, with 12 bases spanning the gap. This CDR3 region has 15 residues. In DNA, the CDR3 is TGTGCCAGCAGTATACGCGGACACAGCAATCAGCCCCAGCATTTT. Protein: CASSIRGHSNQPQHF.

CDR3 residues: CASSDQGPYEQYF. The CDR3 coding sequence is TGTGCCAGCAGTGATCAGGGGCCCTACGAGCAGTACTTC. V usage is TRBV25-1 and J usage is TRBJ2-7; weak D call: TRBD1 (6 bases). Deletions cut 3 bases from V and 2 bases from J, with 8 bases between. The germline V gene encodes CDR1 MGHDK and CDR2 SYGVNS. This CDR3 is 13 amino acids long.

The CDR3 is CASYAGSGELFF. The CDR3 region has the DNA TGTGCCAGTTACGCAGGCAGCGGGGAGCTGTTTTTT. The V and J genes are TRBV19 and TRBJ2-2; D is ambiguous. CDR3 length: 12 residues. Germline-derived CDR1 and CDR2 are LNHDA and SQIVND (reference sequence). The V end was cut by 8 bases, the J end by 7 bases, with 11 bases between.

V and J are TRBV2 and TRBJ2-1; 9 positions match TRBD2. This CDR3 comprises 16 residues. J gave up 7 bases and V 3 bases, and 10 bases lay outside the gene matches. The V gene's germline CDR1 is SNHLY and CDR2 FYNNEI. The CDR3 sequence is CASSDRGRAFGNEQFF. CDR3 bases: TGTGCCAGCAGTGACCGCGGGAGGGCCTTTGGGAATGAGCAGTTCTTC.